The rows below give T cell receptor beta chains drawn from one sample of a study of blood T cell repertoires in COVID-19. The assay was immunoSEQ multiplex PCR, and TCRdb's table has in-frame clones only and misses some. Here the sample spans some 300,000 clones, 70% to 90% being singletons. Sequenced material: peripheral blood. These receptor sequences come from a woman in her fifties or sixties with active or convalescent COVID-19. CDR3s leave out the opening cysteine and the closing phenylalanine or tryptophan. Size values are once, few and many counts, or a class for expanded clones, and some rows have none.

v_gene	abundance	j_gene	CDR3aa
TRBV19	-	TRBJ1-1	ASSYRGVGNTEAF
TRBV28	-	TRBJ2-3	ASLEPGLATDTQY
TRBV19	-	TRBJ2-3	ASATGFDLPWSDTQY
TRBV28	-	TRBJ1-1	ASTPRQGDTNTEAF
TRBV12-3/TRBV12-4	once	TRBJ2-5	ATRLGETQY
TRBV6-5	-	TRBJ2-1	ASSYSGSYNEQF
TRBV24-1	few	TRBJ1-4	ATSLTGATNEKLF
TRBV18	once	TRBJ1-5	ASGREGRQPQH
TRBV3-1/TRBV3-2	once	TRBJ1-2	ASSQGGQGGGT
TRBV5-4	-	TRBJ2-3	ASSPRRASGVASTDTQY
TRBV12-3/TRBV12-4	-	TRBJ1-1	ASALLGPVEAF
TRBV5-1	few	TRBJ1-6	ASSLGQGDSPLH
TRBV5-1	-	TRBJ2-2	ASSLGHYTGELF
TRBV5-5	-	TRBJ2-1	ASRETSGRAYNEQF
TRBV7-2	-	TRBJ2-3	ASSPPLYPTDTQY
TRBV27	once	TRBJ2-1	ASSLSGIAGGNEQF
TRBV6-5	-	TRBJ2-1	ASSYSELTPQF
TRBV5-4	-	TRBJ2-3	ASSTGLAGNTQY
TRBV3-1/TRBV3-2	-	TRBJ1-1	ASSHTARGNQNTEAF
TRBV28	-	TRBJ1-1	ASSSAGREAF
TRBV5-1	once	TRBJ1-1	ASSSGGAETEAF
TRBV5-6	-	TRBJ2-7	ASAGGAGGEQY
TRBV7-9	-	TRBJ1-1	ASSWDRGTGTEAF
TRBV11-2	-	TRBJ1-1	ASSPPRGLGTEAF
TRBV2	few	TRBJ2-7	ASSDSFPGQGTYEQY
TRBV7-3	-	TRBJ2-1	ASSLASGAYNEQF
TRBV4-2	-	TRBJ2-7	ASSQATPGSSSYEQY